This TCR beta chain was recovered during a study of blood T cells in healthy people across ages. Study-wide findings and caveats: Observed TCR beta diversity per million T cells went down as age went up. This fall followed a roughly linear course with age. Strong correlation linked observed beta diversity and percent naive T cells.

The CDR3 consists of 11 residues. The V end lost 6 bases, the J end lost 3 bases, and 5 bases lay between the germline ends. Germline V gene data show CDR1 as LGHNT and CDR2 as FRNRAP. With a J-beta primer mix and a sample-barcoded 5' primer, a second PCR ran 7 to 11 cycles. From the 5' RACE reads, TCRdb called clonotypes with MiXCR, one entry per CDR3 protein. The sample shows about 570,000 distinct CDR3 sequences, approximately 27% of them seen only once. On this clonotype: Its specificity is not known.

Material: blood. The clonotype was recovered from a woman aged 70-85 years in good health. The rearrangement joins TRBV12-5 to TRBJ2-5; D is uncertain. The DNA of the CDR3 is TGTGCTAGTGGCCGTGAAGAGACCCAGTACTTC. Protein product: CASGREETQYF.